The 6 T cell receptor beta chains reported below all come from one sample, sequenced in a study of cytomegalovirus exposure and HLA in healthy donors. Vbeta (60) and Jbeta (13) primers were used in the PCR. Some clones are missing from TCRdb's copy, which holds only in-frame ones; the method was immunoSEQ multiplex PCR. The sample yields fewer than 250,000 clones, 70% to 80% seen once. The sequenced material came from PBMCs. These receptors were taken from a woman in her twenties or thirties in good health and CMV-seronegative.

The chain employs TRBV9 and TRBJ1-1; perhaps TRBD1 as D (6 bases). CDR3 length: 15 amino acids. Germline V gives CDR1 SGDLS, CDR2 YYNGEE. V was trimmed by 2 bases and J by 1 base, leaving 12 bases between them. CDR3 bases: TGTGCCAGCAGCGTGGCGGACAGCCCGAACACTGAAGCTTTCTTT. This gives the protein CASSVADSPNTEAFF.

The chain combines TRBV7-8 with TRBJ2-7, with 7 bases that match TRBD1. The length of the CDR3 is 14 residues. Germline V gene lookup returns CDR1 SGHVS and CDR2 FQNEAQ. J gave up 3 bases and V 5 bases, and 7 bases lay outside the gene matches. CDR3: CASSPRTGSYEQYF. As DNA, the CDR3 is TGTGCCAGCAGCCCACGGACAGGAAGCTACGAGCAGTACTTC.

The rearrangement links TRBV30 to TRBJ2-3; D is unresolved. Germline V lookup: CDR1 GTSNPN, CDR2 SVGIG (reference sequence). CDR3 length equals 14 residues. The germline V and J ends were trimmed by 0 bases and 2 bases, with 9 bases remaining between them. The CDR3 protein is CAWSVLYPTDTQYF. The DNA for the CDR3 is TGTGCCTGGAGTGTACTTTATCCCACAGATACGCAGTATTTT.

In its sample, this clone was seen a few times. The chain employs TRBV25-1 and TRBJ1-1; D unclear. Germline CDR1 MGHDK, CDR2 SYGVNS. CDR3 length: 14 amino acids. The V and J ends lost 5 bases and 1 base respectively, with 11 bases between them. The CDR3 region has the DNA TGTGCCAGCAGTTGGTCGGGGAAGAACACTGAAGCTTTCTTT. Translating it yields CASSWSGKNTEAFF.

The rearrangement joins TRBV9 to TRBJ1-2, with TRBD1 identical over 9 bases. The CDR3 spans 17 residues. From germline, CDR1 is SGDLS and CDR2 YYNGEE. V dropped 4 bases and J dropped 4; count of bases not matched to a gene: 14. Written as DNA, the CDR3 is TGTGCCAGCAGCCTGAGGATACAGGGGGCCGGAATCTATGGCTACACCTTC. This sequence encodes CASSLRIQGAGIYGYTF. Together with reference TRBV9 and TRBJ1-2, the CDR3 gives the full variable domain: DSGVTQTPKHLITATGQRVTLRCSPRSGDLSVYWYQQSLDQGLQFLIQYYNGEERAKGNILERFSAQQFPDLHSELNLSSLELGDSALYFCASSLRIQGAGIYGYTFGSGTRLTVV.

The chain joins TRBV6-5 to TRBJ1-1; possibly TRBD1 for D (6 bases). CDR1 and CDR2 (germline): MNHEY, SVGAGI. V gave up 7 bases and J gave up 4 bases, with 16 bases separating them. This CDR3 region has 14 residues. CDR3 in amino acids: CASTNFLGGTEAFF. The CDR3, as DNA: TGTGCCAGCACTAACTTCTTAGGGGGCACTGAAGCTTTCTTT.